A single sample gave rise to the 29 T cell receptor beta chains below, sequenced in a study of blood T cell repertoires in COVID-19. Measured with immunoSEQ multiplex PCR; TCRdb has only the in-frame clones, and not every one. The sample includes fewer than 450,000 clones, roughly 90% of them seen just once. The sequenced material came from peripheral blood. These receptors came from a woman in her sixties or seventies with COVID-19, enrolled during active disease.

The V call is TRBV2, the J call TRBJ2-7; 9 nucleotides agree with TRBD1. V trimming: 5 bases; J trimming: 1 base; junction bases outside the gene matches: 12. The CDR3 spans 17 residues. The germline V gene encodes CDR1 SNHLY and CDR2 FYNNEI. This chain's CDR3 is CASSFGRPGQGSYEQYF. CDR3 coding DNA: TGTGCCAGCAGTTTTGGCCGACCGGGACAGGGATCCTACGAGCAGTACTTC. The whole variable domain, remainder taken from reference TRBV2 and TRBJ2-7, is EPEVTQTPSHQVTQMGQEVILRCVPISNHLYFYWYRQILGQKVEFLVSFYNNEISEKSEIFDDQFSVERPDGSNFTLKIRSTKLEDSAMYFCASSFGRPGQGSYEQYFGPGTRLTVT.

This chain links TRBV4-3 with TRBJ2-7; 7 bases match TRBD1. Germline V gene data show CDR1 as LGHNA and CDR2 as YSLEER. CDR3 length equals 14 residues. With V trimmed by 0 bases and J by 4 bases, 3 bases remained unmatched. CDR3: CASSQEYRGYEQYF. The CDR3 DNA reads TGCGCCAGCAGCCAAGAGTACAGGGGTTACGAGCAGTACTTC.

The rearrangement uses TRBV14 and TRBJ1-2; 7 nucleotides align to TRBD1. This CDR3 is 14 amino acids long. Per the germline V gene, CDR1 is SGHDN and CDR2 is FVKESK. The V gene end was trimmed by 0 bases and the J gene end by 5 bases; junction bases not matched to a gene: 3. Here the CDR3 DNA reads TGTGCCAGCAGCCAAGACAGGGGGTTGTATGGCTACACCTTC. Its protein product is CASSQDRGLYGYTF.

This sequence joins TRBV27 and TRBJ2-1, with D tentatively TRBD2 (6 bases). Deletions cut 6 bases from V and 7 bases from J, with 22 bases between. This CDR3 is built from 16 residues. Germline loops: CDR1 MNHEY, CDR2 SMNVEV (reference sequence). The CDR3 coding sequence is TGTGCCAGCAGCCCGGCCGGGGGATATTTTGAGAATGAGCAGTTCTTC. Protein: CASSPAGGYFENEQFF.

The chain uses TRBV5-4 and TRBJ1-6, with TRBD1 identical over 9 bases. V lost 1 base and J lost 6; bases outside the gene matches: 2. The CDR3 is 15 residues long. CDR1 is SGHNT and CDR2 is YYREEE in the germline V gene (reference sequence). The CDR3 sequence is CASSLQTGGNSPLHF. As DNA, the CDR3 is TGTGCCAGCAGCTTGCAGACAGGGGGTAATTCACCCCTCCACTTT.

This clone has only one observation. The rearrangement uses TRBV24-1 and TRBJ1-1; no clear D gene. The germline CDR1 and CDR2 sequences are KGHDR and SFDVKD. V lost 4 bases to trimming and J lost 1 base, with 12 bases between them. The CDR3 is 15 amino acids. CDR3 bases: TGTGCCACCAGTGACCCGAGTGCGGGGAACACTGAAGCTTTCTTT. As protein: CATSDPSAGNTEAFF.

The CDR3 DNA sequence: TGTGCCAGCAGTGACGGGGGTGGGTATGGCTACACCTTC. This translates into CASSDGGGYGYTF. This chain links TRBV2 with TRBJ1-2; D might be TRBD1 (5 bases). The length of the CDR3 is 13 residues. The V and J ends lost 3 bases and 5 bases respectively, with 10 bases between them. CDR1 and CDR2 from the germline V gene are SNHLY and FYNNEI.

The CDR3 DNA reads TGCAGCGTTGAATGGACAGGGGGCTACGGCTACACCTTC. Amino acid sequence: CSVEWTGGYGYTF. The chain joins TRBV29-1 to TRBJ1-2; 11 nucleotides agree with TRBD1. The germline V gene has CDR1 SQVTM and CDR2 ANQGSEA. With V trimmed by 2 bases and J by 8 bases, 4 bases remained unmatched. This CDR3 is built from 13 residues.

This chain connects TRBV5-1 to TRBJ1-5; the match to TRBD1 covers 7 bases. The J segment lost 4 bases and the V segment lost 4 bases, leaving 2 bases of the junction unmatched. Germline lookup yields CDR1 SGHRS and CDR2 YFSETQ. The CDR3 covers 13 residues. CDR3 protein: CASSPTGNQPQHF. For the CDR3, the DNA is TGCGCCAGCAGCCCGACAGGGAATCAGCCCCAGCATTTT. Combining the CDR3 with reference TRBV5-1 and TRBJ1-5 gives the whole variable domain KAGVTQTPRYLIKTRGQQVTLSCSPISGHRSVSWYQQTPGQGLQFLFEYFSETQRNKGNFPGRFSGRQFSNSRSEMNVSTLELGDSALYLCASSPTGNQPQHFGDGTRLSIL.

This sequence joins TRBV18 and TRBJ1-2; 8 bases agree with TRBD1. The CDR3 covers 15 residues. Trimming at V came to 3 bases and at J to 8 bases, leaving 11 bases not matched to a gene. Germline lookup yields CDR1 KGHSH and CDR2 LQKENI. CDR3 sequence reads: CASSPSQGVYGGYTF. CDR3 nucleotides: TGTGCCAGCTCACCCTCACAGGGGGTATACGGCGGCTACACCTTC.

V usage is TRBV2 and J usage is TRBJ1-1, with 7 bases identical to TRBD1. Germline-derived CDR1 and CDR2 are SNHLY and FYNNEI. V shed 4 bases, J shed 7 bases, and the junction held 6 bases outside the gene matches. The CDR3 runs 13 residues. CDR3 nucleotide sequence: TGTGCCAGCAGTGTTGACAGGGTTGATGAAGCTTTCTTT. Translating it yields CASSVDRVDEAFF.

This clone was detected a few times. CDR3: CASTLSQGNNQPQHF. As DNA, the CDR3 is TGTGCCAGCACCCTATCCCAGGGAAACAATCAGCCCCAGCATTTT. The gene calls are TRBV6-6 and TRBJ1-5; tentatively, D is TRBD1 (5 bases). V was pared by 7 bases and J by 3 bases, with 16 bases between. Germline-derived CDR1 and CDR2 are MNHNY and SVGAGI (reference sequence). The CDR3 covers 15 residues.

This rearrangement joins TRBV9 to TRBJ1-1; 9 bases are a match to TRBD1. Germline V CDR1 and CDR2: SGDLS, YYNGEE. This CDR3 has 14 amino acids. Germline trimming cut 4 bases from V and 2 bases from J; bases unmatched to any gene: 3. CDR3 sequence: CASSRQGVNTEAFF. Written as DNA, the CDR3 is TGTGCCAGCAGCCGACAGGGGGTCAACACTGAAGCTTTCTTT. Full variable domain (remainder filled in from reference TRBV9 and TRBJ1-1): DSGVTQTPKHLITATGQRVTLRCSPRSGDLSVYWYQQSLDQGLQFLIQYYNGEERAKGNILERFSAQQFPDLHSELNLSSLELGDSALYFCASSRQGVNTEAFFGQGTRLTVV.

The CDR3 region has the DNA TGTGCCATCAGTGAGTCGCCCGGTTTCCCCTACGAGCAGTACTTC. The encoded protein is CAISESPGFPYEQYF. V and J are TRBV10-3 and TRBJ2-7; D is ambiguous. V lost 0 bases and J 2 bases, leaving 11 bases between the germline ends. Germline CDR1 ENHRY, CDR2 SYGVKD. The CDR3 extends over 15 amino acids.

The J gene is TRBJ1-2, the V gene TRBV7-2; 9 bases align to TRBD1. Per germline, CDR1 SGHTA and CDR2 FQGNSA. V lost 5 bases to trimming and J lost 2 bases; unmatched junction nucleotides: 15. The CDR3 has 18 residues. The CDR3: CASSPSQGAGVVNYGYTF. In DNA form, the CDR3 reads TGTGCCAGCAGCCCCTCACAGGGGGCTGGGGTGGTGAACTATGGCTACACCTTC.

The chain carries TRBV10-3 and TRBJ1-3, with 7 bases lining up with TRBD1. The CDR3 is 16 residues long. V lost 2 bases and J lost 2; bases outside the gene matches: 6. Germline V gene lookup returns CDR1 ENHRY and CDR2 SYGVKD. The DNA for the CDR3 is TGTGCCATCAGTGAGCTAAGCAGGGGGACTGGAAACACCATATATTTT. Protein product: CAISELSRGTGNTIYF.

The chain employs TRBV10-3 and TRBJ2-7; 11 bases agree with TRBD2. V was pared by 8 bases and J by 4 bases, with 7 bases of the junction left unmatched. Germline V gives CDR1 ENHRY, CDR2 SYGVKD. This CDR3 contains 14 residues. The CDR3 spells CAIVRLAGLYEQYF. The CDR3 DNA follows: TGTGCCATCGTACGACTAGCGGGGTTATACGAGCAGTACTTC.

The chain joins TRBV4-3 to TRBJ2-1; TRBD2 agrees at 11 bases. With 1 base clipped from V and 0 bases from J, the junction kept 2 bases outside the gene matches. CDR1 and CDR2 (germline): LGHNA, YSLEER. CDR3 size: 17 residues. The CDR3 spells CASSQGLAGSSYNEQFF. The CDR3 coding sequence is TGCGCCAGCAGCCAAGGACTAGCGGGGAGCTCCTACAATGAGCAGTTCTTC.

The genes are TRBV4-2 and TRBJ1-4; tentative D call: TRBD1 (5 bases). The germline V gene has CDR1 LGHNA and CDR2 YNFKEQ. Trimming left V 1 base short and J 4 bases short, with 10 bases between. This CDR3 comprises 15 residues. This CDR3 reads CASSQATGDNEKLFF. The CDR3, as DNA: TGTGCCAGCAGCCAAGCAACAGGAGATAATGAAAAACTGTTTTTT.

The chain joins TRBV23-1 to TRBJ2-7; 7 bases align to TRBD1. TRBV23-1 is marked as an open reading frame, function uncertain. V was clipped by 2 bases and J by 5 bases; unmatched bases: 9. CDR3 length: 15 residues. CDR3 sequence: CASSQRGRALDEQYF. The CDR3 coding sequence is TGCGCCAGCAGTCAAAGGGGGCGGGCCCTCGACGAGCAGTACTTC.

The chain employs TRBV27 and TRBJ1-6; D remains ambiguous. Germline assignment: CDR1 MNHEY and CDR2 SMNVEV (reference sequence). The CDR3 is 14 residues long. The germline V and J ends were trimmed by 5 bases and 6 bases, with 11 bases remaining between them. In DNA form, the CDR3 reads TGTGCCAGCAGTCGCGAGGGCCTTAATTCACCCCTCCACTTT. The encoded protein is CASSREGLNSPLHF.

This chain's CDR3 is CASSQGPRDNSPLHF. CDR3 DNA sequence: TGTGCCAGCAGCCAAGGACCGAGGGATAATTCACCCCTCCACTTT. V is TRBV3-1 (or the pseudogene TRBV3-2) and J is TRBJ1-6, with D uncertain. Germline V gene sequence: CDR1 LGHDT, CDR2 YNNKEL (reference sequence). The CDR3 spans 15 residues. Trimming took off 1 base at V and 5 bases at J, with 9 bases between the two ends.

This chain joins TRBV5-1 and TRBJ1-2; D is undetermined. This CDR3 comprises 15 residues. The V end lost 4 bases, the J end lost 2 bases, and 15 bases lay between the germline ends. Germline CDR1 SGHRS, CDR2 YFSETQ. CDR3 amino acids: CASSPIPAANYGYTF. The CDR3 DNA follows: TGCGCCAGCAGCCCTATCCCGGCAGCGAACTATGGCTACACCTTC.

The chain links TRBV7-9 to TRBJ2-1, with TRBD2 as a possible D gene (5 bases). V lost 1 base and J 2 bases, leaving 9 bases between the germline ends. The CDR3 covers 15 residues. Germline V gives CDR1 SEHNR, CDR2 FQNEAQ (reference sequence). The CDR3 here is CASSLVGLTYNEQFF. The CDR3, as DNA: TGTGCCAGCAGCTTAGTAGGACTCACCTACAATGAGCAGTTCTTC.

CDR3 sequence: CASSYSADNGYTF. Here the CDR3 DNA reads TGTGCCAGCAGTTACTCGGCAGATAATGGCTACACCTTC. The J gene is TRBJ1-2, the V gene TRBV6-5; D not resolved. CDR1 and CDR2 (germline): MNHEY, SVGAGI. V was shortened by 0 bases and J by 6 bases, with 8 bases between the two germline ends. The CDR3 has 13 amino acids.

The rearrangement links TRBV12-3 or TRBV12-4 to TRBJ1-5; D ambiguous. The V end lost 4 bases, the J end lost 11 bases, and 12 bases lay between the germline ends. The CDR3 has 12 residues. The CDR3 coding sequence is TGTGCCAGCAGTTCACTCCGGGGAGCCCAGCATTTT. It codes for CASSSLRGAQHF.

This chain joins TRBV19 and TRBJ2-5; 10 nucleotides match TRBD2. The junction had 11 bases not matched to a gene; V was cut back by 5 bases and J by 5 bases. This CDR3 is built from 16 residues. CDR1 and CDR2 (germline): LNHDA, SQIVND (reference sequence). The CDR3 DNA sequence: TGTGCCAGTAGTCCCGCTAGCGGGGGAGGTAGGGAGACCCAGTACTTC. It translates to CASSPASGGGRETQYF.

The V and J genes are TRBV6-5 and TRBJ2-7, with 7 bases aligning to TRBD1. The CDR3 covers 14 residues. With 7 bases clipped from V and 5 bases from J, the junction kept 11 bases outside the gene matches. The germline CDR1 and CDR2 sequences are MNHEY and SVGAGI. The CDR3 is CASNLGQGDNEQYF. CDR3 nucleotide sequence: TGTGCCAGCAATCTGGGGCAGGGGGACAACGAGCAGTACTTC.

Here the CDR3 reads CASGLGQTTNEKLFF. The CDR3 DNA reads TGTGCTAGTGGTTTGGGTCAGACAACTAATGAAAAACTGTTTTTT. This rearrangement joins TRBV12-5 to TRBJ1-4, with D uncertain. The CDR3 spans 15 residues. The V end was cut by 1 base, the J end by 0 bases, with 6 bases between. Germline CDR1 and CDR2: LGHNT and FRNRAP.